This T cell receptor (beta chain) was retrieved from a study of resident and recirculating memory T cells in vitiligo. Study context: Epidermis came from shave biopsies of lesional and nonlesional sites, plus PBMCs.

The study's findings and limits: No unique dominant TCR clone was found in vitiligo lesions. Different lesions suggested infiltration by different T cell clones.

Clones were read by immunoSEQ multiplex PCR, and TCRdb kept only the in-frame ones, dropping some. The table records about 76,000 clones, 92% of them present only once. On this clone itself: The antigen is undetermined.

Germline CDR1 is SGDLS and CDR2 is YYNGEE. CDR3 length: 15 amino acids. Trimming stripped 0 bases from V and 6 bases from J, with 15 bases between. No change in lesions over the prior 6 months defined stable disease. This receptor was identified in a male donor with vitiligo. J is TRBJ1-2 and V is TRBV9; perhaps TRBD1 as D (5 bases). Material: blood. CDR3 in amino acids: CASSVDVGGANGYTF. Here the CDR3 DNA reads TGTGCCAGCAGCGTAGACGTAGGAGGGGCGAATGGCTACACCTTC.